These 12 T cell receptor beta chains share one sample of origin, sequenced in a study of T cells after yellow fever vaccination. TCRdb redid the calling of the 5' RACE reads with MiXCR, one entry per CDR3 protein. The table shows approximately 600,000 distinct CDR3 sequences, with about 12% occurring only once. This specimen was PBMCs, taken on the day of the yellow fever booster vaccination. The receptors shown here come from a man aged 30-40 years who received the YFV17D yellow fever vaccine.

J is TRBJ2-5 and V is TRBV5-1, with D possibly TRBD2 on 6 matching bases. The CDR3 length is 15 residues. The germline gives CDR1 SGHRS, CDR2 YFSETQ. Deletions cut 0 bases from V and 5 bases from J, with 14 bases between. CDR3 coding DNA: TGCGCCAGCAGCTTGGACAGGCCGGGGAGGGAGACCCAGTACTTC. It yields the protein CASSLDRPGRETQYF.

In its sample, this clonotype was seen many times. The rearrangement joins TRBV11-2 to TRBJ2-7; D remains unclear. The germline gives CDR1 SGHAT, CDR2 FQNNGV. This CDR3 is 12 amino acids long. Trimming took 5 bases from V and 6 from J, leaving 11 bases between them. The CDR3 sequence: CASSPLTREQYF. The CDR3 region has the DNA TGTGCCAGCAGCCCGCTGACCCGCGAGCAGTACTTC.

DNA of the CDR3: TGTGCCAGCAGCTTAGCGACTAGCGGTGGCGAGCAGTACTTC. It is translated as CASSLATSGGEQYF. The V gene is TRBV7-8, the J gene TRBJ2-7; TRBD2 matches 9 bases. This CDR3 is built from 14 residues. V shed 0 bases, J shed 6 bases, and the junction held 3 bases outside the gene matches. The germline V gene has CDR1 SGHVS and CDR2 FQNEAQ.

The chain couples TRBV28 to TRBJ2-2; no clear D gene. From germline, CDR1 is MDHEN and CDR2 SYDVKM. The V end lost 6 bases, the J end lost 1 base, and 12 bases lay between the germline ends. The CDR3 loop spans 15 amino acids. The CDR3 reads CASRPSTGNTGELFF. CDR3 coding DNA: TGTGCCAGCAGACCCTCGACGGGGAACACCGGGGAGCTGTTTTTT.

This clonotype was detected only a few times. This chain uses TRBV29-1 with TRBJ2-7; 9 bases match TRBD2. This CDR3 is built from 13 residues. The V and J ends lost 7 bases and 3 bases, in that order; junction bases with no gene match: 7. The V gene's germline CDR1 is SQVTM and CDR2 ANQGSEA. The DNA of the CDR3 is TGCAGCGCCTTGGTAGCGGGGGTCTACGAGCAGTACTTC. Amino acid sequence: CSALVAGVYEQYF.

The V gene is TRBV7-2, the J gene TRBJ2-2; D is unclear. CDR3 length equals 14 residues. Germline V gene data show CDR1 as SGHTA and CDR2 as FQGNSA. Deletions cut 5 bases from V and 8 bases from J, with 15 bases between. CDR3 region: CASSPRSELGELFF. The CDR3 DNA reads TGTGCCAGCAGCCCCCGGTCAGAACTGGGGGAGCTGTTTTTT.

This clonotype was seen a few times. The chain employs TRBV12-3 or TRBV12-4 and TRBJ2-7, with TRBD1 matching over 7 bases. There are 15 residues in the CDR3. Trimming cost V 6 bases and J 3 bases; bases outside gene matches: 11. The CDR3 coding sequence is TGTGCCAGCAGCCTCCGGGGACAGAGCTTCTACGAGCAGTACTTC. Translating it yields CASSLRGQSFYEQYF.

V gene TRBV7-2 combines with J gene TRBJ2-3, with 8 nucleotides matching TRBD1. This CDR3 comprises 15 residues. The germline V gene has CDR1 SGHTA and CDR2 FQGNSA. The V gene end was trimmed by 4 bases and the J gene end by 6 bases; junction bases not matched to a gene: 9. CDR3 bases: TGTGCCAGCAGCTCCTGGACAGGGCGATCGGATACGCAGTATTTT. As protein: CASSSWTGRSDTQYF.

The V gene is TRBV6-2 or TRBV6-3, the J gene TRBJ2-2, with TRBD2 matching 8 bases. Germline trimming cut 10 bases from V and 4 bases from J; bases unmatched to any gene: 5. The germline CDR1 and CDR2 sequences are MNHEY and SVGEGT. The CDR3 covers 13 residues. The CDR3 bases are TGTGCCACCCAGCGGGAGCTCACCGGGGAGCTGTTTTTT. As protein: CATQRELTGELFF.

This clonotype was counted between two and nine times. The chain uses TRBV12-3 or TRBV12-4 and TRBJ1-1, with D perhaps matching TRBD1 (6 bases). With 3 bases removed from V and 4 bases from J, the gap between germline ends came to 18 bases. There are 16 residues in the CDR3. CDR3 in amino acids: CASSFAGARAGTEAFF. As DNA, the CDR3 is TGTGCCAGCAGTTTCGCAGGGGCCAGGGCGGGCACTGAAGCTTTCTTT.

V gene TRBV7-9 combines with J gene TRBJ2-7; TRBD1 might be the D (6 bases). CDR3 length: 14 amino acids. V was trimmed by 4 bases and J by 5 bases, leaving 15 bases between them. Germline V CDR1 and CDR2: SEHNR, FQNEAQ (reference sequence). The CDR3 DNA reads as TGTGCCAGCAGCTGGATGAGTCCAGGGGACGAGCAGTACTTC. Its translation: CASSWMSPGDEQYF. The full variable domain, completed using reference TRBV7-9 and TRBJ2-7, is DTGVSQNPRHKITKRGQNVTFRCDPISEHNRLYWYRQTLGQGPEFLTYFQNEAQLEKSRLLSDRFSAERPKGSFSTLEIQRTEQGDSAMYLCASSWMSPGDEQYFGPGTRLTVT.

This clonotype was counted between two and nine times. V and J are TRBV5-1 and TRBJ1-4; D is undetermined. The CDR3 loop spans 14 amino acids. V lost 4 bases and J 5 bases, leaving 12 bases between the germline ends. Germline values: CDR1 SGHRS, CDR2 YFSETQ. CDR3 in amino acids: CASSTTTGNEKLFF. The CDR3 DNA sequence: TGCGCCAGCAGCACGACCACCGGAAATGAAAAACTGTTTTTT.